The 31 T cell receptor beta chains below all came from one sample that was sequenced in a study of human T cells and chemical hapten exposure (dated by TCRdb to the early 2020s). Library creation used RACE. Reads for this sample came from a NextSeq 500. Through fastp at Q25 and MiXCR, TCRdb rebuilt clones from the public reads, retaining in-frame beta chains. Every CDR3 protein is listed once, alongside the most common genes and DNA of its rows. The sample has tens of thousands of distinct CDR3 sequences on record, about 9.4% of them singletons. The top ten clonotypes cover around 5% of the sample. The time point label corresponds to: patch test 2, 6 weeks after DPC sensitization. Sample treatment or condition, as interpreted from the label and publication: therapeutic diphenylcyclopropenone sensitization with weekly scalp DPC. The specimen comprised whole blood, sampled in connection with sensitization to the hapten diphenylcyclopropenone (DPC). The receptors originated from a woman aged 45 to 65 with alopecia areata. Some clones in this sample may be carry-over from other donors' samples.

The chain uses TRBV12-3 or TRBV12-4 and TRBJ2-1; D might be TRBD1 (5 bases). The CDR3 loop spans 13 amino acids. Between the trimmed V and J ends, which lost 5 bases and 10 bases, there was a span of 15 bases. The CDR3, as DNA: TGTGCCAGCAGTGGGGCCCTTAACTTGGAGCAGTTCTTC. Its translation is CASSGALNLEQFF.

This clonotype was found many times. The chain combines TRBV20-1 with TRBJ2-2; a weak D match, TRBD2 (6 bases). V was clipped by 0 bases and J by 8 bases, with 10 bases between them. CDR1 and CDR2 from the germline V gene are DFQATT and SNEGSKA (reference sequence). The CDR3 covers 13 residues. CDR3 loop: CSARDDGGGELFF. The CDR3 DNA reads TGCAGTGCTAGAGATGATGGAGGGGGGGAGCTGTTTTTT.

The rearrangement links TRBV28 to TRBJ2-7; 11 bases fit TRBD2. The CDR3 is 15 amino acids. CDR1 and CDR2 from the germline V gene are MDHEN and SYDVKM. J lost 2 bases, V lost 6 bases, and 6 bases had no gene match. The CDR3 nucleotides read TGTGCCAGCAGAAACGGACTAGCGGGTGCCTACGAGCAGTACTTC. It is translated as CASRNGLAGAYEQYF.

The chain joins TRBV24-1 to TRBJ2-5, with D tentatively TRBD1 (7 bases). The CDR3 has 15 amino acids. The germline V gene has CDR1 KGHDR and CDR2 SFDVKD. Trimming left V 8 bases short and J 2 bases short, with 17 bases between. This CDR3 is CATISRGDPQETQYF. The CDR3 nucleotides are TGTGCCACCATTTCCAGGGGGGATCCTCAAGAGACCCAGTACTTC.

This clonotype was observed at least ten times. Written as DNA, the CDR3 is TGTGCCAGCAGTTTATTTGTGGGCCGACTCCAAACCGGGGAGCTGTTTTTT. This encodes CASSLFVGRLQTGELFF. The chain combines TRBV27 with TRBJ2-2; D ambiguous. V lost 1 base and J lost 5, with 17 bases in between. This CDR3 comprises 17 residues. Germline CDR1 is MNHEY and CDR2 is SMNVEV (reference sequence).

The chain joins TRBV4-3 to TRBJ2-7; D not certain. V lost 0 bases and J 4 bases, leaving 7 bases between the germline ends. Germline V gene data show CDR1 as LGHNA and CDR2 as YSLEER. The CDR3 loop spans 13 amino acids. The CDR3 region has the DNA TGCGCCAGCAGCCAAGAGGCAGAATACGAGCAGTACTTC. Its protein is CASSQEAEYEQYF.

This clonotype was seen ten or more times. The chain carries TRBV24-1 and TRBJ2-1; 8 nucleotides match TRBD2. CDR1 and CDR2 (germline): KGHDR, SFDVKD. Germline trimming cut 5 bases from V and 8 bases from J; bases unmatched to any gene: 10. This CDR3 has 15 residues. The CDR3 DNA reads TGTGCCACCAGTGGGAGCGGGAGCAGGAGGGATGAGCAGTTCTTC. Translating gives CATSGSGSRRDEQFF.

This clonotype was counted ten times or more. The chain has TRBV20-1 and TRBJ2-5; TRBD2 matches 10 bases. The V gene end was trimmed by 1 base and the J gene end by 4 bases; junction bases not matched to a gene: 9. The CDR3 totals 16 residues. The V gene's germline CDR1 is DFQATT and CDR2 SNEGSKA (reference sequence). CDR3 DNA: TGCAGTGCTAGAGGTCGAGCGGGAGGGAGGTTAGAGACCCAGTACTTC. Translation gives CSARGRAGGRLETQYF.

This clonotype was counted only a few times. J is TRBJ2-7 and V is TRBV10-3; D is possibly TRBD1 (5 bases). This CDR3 comprises 12 residues. From germline, CDR1 is ENHRY and CDR2 SYGVKD. Trimming cost V 3 bases and J 3 bases, with 6 bases left between them. CDR3 sequence reads: CAISDQGYEQYF. The CDR3 DNA reads TGTGCCATCAGTGACCAGGGCTACGAGCAGTACTTC.

The V and J genes are TRBV5-1 and TRBJ1-1; TRBD1 matches at 7 bases. Germline V CDR1 and CDR2: SGHRS, YFSETQ. Trimming removed 4 bases from V and 7 bases from J; junction bases left unmatched: 4. This CDR3 spans 12 amino acids. CDR3 amino acids: CASSEQGFEAFF. The CDR3 coding sequence is TGCGCCAGCAGCGAACAGGGGTTTGAAGCTTTCTTT. Combining the CDR3 with reference TRBV5-1 and TRBJ1-1 gives the whole variable domain KAGVTQTPRYLIKTRGQQVTLSCSPISGHRSVSWYQQTPGQGLQFLFEYFSETQRNKGNFPGRFSGRQFSNSRSEMNVSTLELGDSALYLCASSEQGFEAFFGQGTRLTVV.

This clonotype appeared many times. The gene calls are TRBV28 and TRBJ2-3, with D possibly matching TRBD2 (5 bases). This CDR3 region has 15 residues. V lost 8 bases to trimming and J lost 8 bases, with 23 bases between them. Germline V gives CDR1 MDHEN, CDR2 SYDVKM. CDR3 region: CASRQGGSEWGTQYF. The CDR3 DNA sequence: TGTGCCAGCCGACAAGGCGGGTCCGAGTGGGGTACGCAGTATTTT.

J is TRBJ1-1 and V is TRBV10-3; D not certain. V was cut by 2 bases and J by 3 bases, with 10 bases left in between. The CDR3 runs to 14 residues. Germline values: CDR1 ENHRY, CDR2 SYGVKD. CDR3 sequence (DNA): TGTGCCATCAGTGAGCGGGCCGAGGACACTGAAGCTTTCTTT. Amino acids: CAISERAEDTEAFF.

In its sample, this clonotype was seen many times. The rearrangement uses TRBV7-9 and TRBJ2-2; 8 bases are shared with TRBD1. From germline, CDR1 is SEHNR and CDR2 FQNEAQ (reference sequence). The CDR3 is 18 amino acids. The J segment lost 4 bases and the V segment lost 5 bases, leaving 15 bases of the junction unmatched. CDR3 region: CASSPGGGGQDTTGELFF. The CDR3 nucleotides are TGTGCCAGCAGCCCAGGTGGAGGGGGACAGGATACCACCGGGGAGCTGTTTTTT.

In its sample, this clonotype was seen a few times. The V and J genes are TRBV5-1 and TRBJ1-1; perhaps TRBD1 as D (6 bases). V was clipped by 0 bases and J by 5 bases, with 11 bases between them. CDR3 length equals 14 residues. CDR1 is SGHRS and CDR2 is YFSETQ in the germline V gene. CDR3 coding DNA: TGCGCCAGCAGCTTGGGCAGGGGAGAAACTGAAGCTTTCTTT. It yields the protein CASSLGRGETEAFF.

This chain links TRBV4-1 with TRBJ2-1; TRBD2 matches 8 bases. The CDR3 loop spans 14 amino acids. V lost 1 base and J lost 5; bases outside the gene matches: 1. Germline CDR1 is MGHRA and CDR2 is YSYEKL. The CDR3 coding sequence is TGCGCCAGCAGCCAAGCGACTAGCGACAATGAGCAGTTCTTC. It encodes CASSQATSDNEQFF.

This clonotype turned up a few times. The CDR3 protein is CASRASPITLNEKLFF. CDR3 nucleotides: TGTGCCAGCAGGGCCTCTCCAATTACCCTTAATGAAAAACTGTTTTTT. The chain carries TRBV6-1 and TRBJ1-4; D is unclear. CDR1 MNHNS and CDR2 SASEGT come from the germline V gene. CDR3 length: 16 residues. Trimming pared 6 bases from V and 4 bases from J, leaving 18 bases between.

The DNA of the CDR3 is TGCGCCAGCCGCGGGGGAACGAGCACAGATACGCAGTATTTT. Its protein product is CASRGGTSTDTQYF. The V and J genes are TRBV5-1 and TRBJ2-3; 7 bases map to TRBD2. V shed 7 bases, J shed 0 bases, and the junction held 5 bases outside the gene matches. The germline V gene has CDR1 SGHRS and CDR2 YFSETQ. CDR3 length: 14 residues.

Many counts were recorded for this clonotype. This sequence joins TRBV5-5 and TRBJ2-3; TRBD2 agrees at 8 bases. Per the germline V gene, CDR1 is SGHKS and CDR2 is YYEKEE (reference sequence). J gave up 1 base and V 2 bases, and 24 bases lay outside the gene matches. CDR3 length: 22 amino acids. CDR3: CASSFGQGGPGGRFAGTDTQYF. DNA of the CDR3: TGTGCCAGCAGCTTCGGGCAGGGAGGACCGGGAGGGCGGTTCGCTGGCACAGATACGCAGTATTTT.

This clonotype was observed a single time. One end of the junction is discordant with germline, which a read error may explain. This chain connects TRBV20-1 to TRBJ1-1; D gene ambiguous. This CDR3 has 13 amino acids. Germline V gives CDR1 DFQATT, CDR2 SNEGSKA (reference sequence). For the CDR3, the DNA is TGCAGTGCTGGAGAACGAGATCTTCCTGAAGCTTTCTTT. Protein product: CSAGERDLPEAFF.

This clonotype occurred a few times. The chain employs TRBV7-2 and TRBJ2-1; D gene uncertain. This CDR3 has 12 amino acids. V dropped 3 bases and J dropped 10 bases, with 10 bases sitting between them. Looked up from germline, CDR1 is SGHTA and CDR2 is FQGNSA. This CDR3 is CASSLEILEQFF. In nucleotides, the CDR3 is TGTGCCAGCAGCTTGGAGATCCTGGAGCAGTTCTTC.

This clonotype was seen many times. The CDR3 sequence is CASSLRSLSATQYF. CDR3 coding DNA: TGTGCCAGCAGCCTACGGTCTCTTAGCGCGACGCAGTATTTT. The genes are TRBV13 and TRBJ2-3, with D maybe TRBD2 (5 bases). Germline CDR1 reads PRHDT; CDR2 reads FYEKMQ (reference sequence). The germline V and J ends were trimmed by 5 bases and 9 bases, with 18 bases remaining between them. CDR3 size: 14 residues.

This clonotype was picked up many times. V usage is TRBV29-1 and J usage is TRBJ1-1; D call uncertain. The CDR3 loop spans 15 amino acids. In germline, CDR1 is SQVTM, CDR2 ANQGSEA. Trimming took off 0 bases at V and 7 bases at J, with 18 bases between the two ends. CDR3 DNA: TGCAGCGTTGAAGATTTCCGCCCCGGTACGATTGAAGCTTTCTTT. This encodes CSVEDFRPGTIEAFF.

The chain is built from TRBV19 and TRBJ2-1; a possible D gene is TRBD2 (6 bases). This CDR3 spans 13 amino acids. Germline CDR1 is LNHDA and CDR2 is SQIVND (reference sequence). Trimming removed 8 bases from V and 5 bases from J, with 13 bases in between. CDR3 sequence (DNA): TGTGCCAGTTTGGGAAAGCGGGACAATGAGCAGTTCTTC. Translation: CASLGKRDNEQFF.

This clonotype was seen at least ten times. The rearrangement uses TRBV10-3 and TRBJ2-1; D gene unclear. The V gene lost 0 bases and the J gene lost 8 bases, with 5 bases spanning the gap. The CDR3 sequence is 12 residues long. Germline lookup yields CDR1 ENHRY and CDR2 SYGVKD. DNA of the CDR3: TGTGCCATCAGTGAGTCGGTGGATGAGCAGTTCTTC. As protein: CAISESVDEQFF.

This clonotype was recorded many times. The chain uses TRBV15 and TRBJ1-1; D unclear. The CDR3 runs to 12 residues. Germline CDR1 reads LNHNV; CDR2 reads YYDKDF (reference sequence). Trimming left V 4 bases short and J 1 base short, with 4 bases between. CDR3 residues: CATSTQNTEAFF. The CDR3 DNA follows: TGTGCCACCAGCACTCAGAACACTGAAGCTTTCTTT.

The sample holds many counts of this clonotype. The V gene is TRBV24-1, the J gene TRBJ2-1; 9 bases align to TRBD2. Per the germline V gene, CDR1 is KGHDR and CDR2 is SFDVKD. V shed 7 bases and J 6 bases; nucleotides not matched to a gene: 6. The CDR3 spans 14 residues. The CDR3 DNA follows: TGTGCCACCAGGGAGACTAGCGGCGCCAATGAGCAGTTCTTC. Translated: CATRETSGANEQFF.

This clonotype was recorded at least ten times. The genes are TRBV2 and TRBJ2-6, with 12 bases fitting TRBD2. With V trimmed by 6 bases and J by 0 bases, 3 bases remained unmatched. The CDR3 covers 17 residues. Per germline, CDR1 SNHLY and CDR2 FYNNEI. The CDR3 reads CASSLTSGSSGANVLTF. The CDR3 bases are TGTGCCAGCAGCCTGACTAGCGGGAGCTCTGGGGCCAACGTCCTGACTTTC.

This clonotype was detected ten times or more. This sequence joins TRBV28 and TRBJ2-5; TRBD2 might be the D (5 bases). V lost 5 bases and J lost 2, with 21 bases in between. The germline gives CDR1 MDHEN, CDR2 SYDVKM. The CDR3 length is 17 residues. DNA of the CDR3: TGTGCCAGCAGTCGGACCCGAGCGGCAGGACTTCAAGAGACCCAGTACTTC. It encodes CASSRTRAAGLQETQYF.

There are many counts of this clonotype. The chain links TRBV9 to TRBJ2-7; D remains ambiguous. This CDR3 region has 12 residues. CDR1 is SGDLS and CDR2 is YYNGEE in the germline V gene. V was pared by 4 bases and J by 7 bases, with 12 bases between. The CDR3 coding sequence is TGTGCCAGCAGCCGCTCGGCCGGGGAGCAGTACTTC. This gives the protein CASSRSAGEQYF. Combining the CDR3 with reference TRBV9 and TRBJ2-7 gives the whole variable domain DSGVTQTPKHLITATGQRVTLRCSPRSGDLSVYWYQQSLDQGLQFLIQYYNGEERAKGNILERFSAQQFPDLHSELNLSSLELGDSALYFCASSRSAGEQYFGPGTRLTVT.

The chain couples TRBV6-6 to TRBJ1-5; 8 bases agree with TRBD1. The V gene's germline CDR1 is MNHNY and CDR2 SVGAGI (reference sequence). The ends lost 2 bases at V and 6 bases at J; junction bases unmatched: 15. The CDR3 loop spans 18 amino acids. CDR3 residues: CASSYPNRGQGLGQPQHF. The CDR3 DNA reads as TGTGCCAGCAGTTACCCGAACCGCGGACAGGGTTTAGGTCAGCCCCAGCATTTT.

The table lists this clonotype with many counts. The V and J genes are TRBV5-1 and TRBJ2-7, with D unclear. This CDR3 comprises 10 residues. Germline V lookup: CDR1 SGHRS, CDR2 YFSETQ. The V gene lost 5 bases and the J gene lost 4 bases, with 4 bases spanning the gap. CDR3 nucleotide sequence: TGCGCCAGCAGTCTATACGAGCAGTACTTC. Amino acids: CASSLYEQYF.